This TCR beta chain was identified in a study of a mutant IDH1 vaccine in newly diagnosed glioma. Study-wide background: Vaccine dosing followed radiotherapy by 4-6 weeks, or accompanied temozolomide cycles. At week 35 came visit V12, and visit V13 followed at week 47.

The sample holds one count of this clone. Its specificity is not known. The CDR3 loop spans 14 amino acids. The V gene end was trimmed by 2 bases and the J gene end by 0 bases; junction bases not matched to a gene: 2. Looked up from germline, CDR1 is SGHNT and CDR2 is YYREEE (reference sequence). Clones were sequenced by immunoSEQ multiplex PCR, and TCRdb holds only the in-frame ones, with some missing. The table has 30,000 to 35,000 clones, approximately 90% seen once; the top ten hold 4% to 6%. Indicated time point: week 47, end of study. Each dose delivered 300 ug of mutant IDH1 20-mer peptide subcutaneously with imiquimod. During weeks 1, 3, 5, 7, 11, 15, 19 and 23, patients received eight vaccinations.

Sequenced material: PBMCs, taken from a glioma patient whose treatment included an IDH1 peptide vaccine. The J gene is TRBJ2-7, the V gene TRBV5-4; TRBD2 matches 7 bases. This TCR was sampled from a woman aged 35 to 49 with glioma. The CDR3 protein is CASSLREDSYEQYF. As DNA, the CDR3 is TGTGCCAGCAGCTTACGGGAGGACTCCTACGAGCAGTACTTC.